At least ten counts were recorded for the clone carrying this T cell receptor (beta chain). V was clipped by 4 bases and J by 6 bases, with 16 bases between them. The CDR3 extends over 15 amino acids. Germline loops: CDR1 SGHRS, CDR2 YFSETQ. Amplification yielded TCR beta CDR3 regions, with RNA transcripts as the source. In the first-round RT-PCR of the TCR CDR3, the HTBI primer set was used. TCRdb reprocessed the multiplex PCR reads via MiXCR and lists one record per CDR3 protein. The top ten hold 9.5% to 13% of the sample, which has about 740,000 distinct CDR3 sequences, 11% to 15% seen once. The data stem from a study of T cells in Graves' hyperthyroidism and ophthalmopathy.

The chain combines TRBV5-1 with TRBJ1-4, with unresolved D. The TCR comes from a young woman with Graves' hyperthyroidism. Sequencing was done on a sample of blood. The CDR3 reads CASSVGDAADEKLFF. CDR3 sequence (DNA): TGCGCCAGCAGCGTCGGGGATGCCGCTGATGAAAAACTGTTTTTT.